This T cell receptor delta chain was recovered during a study of gamma-delta T cells after stem cell transplantation. TCRdb reanalysed the RT-PCR reads with CATT. The table shows just over 4,500 delta-chain clones, with more than 1.5% occurring only once. The germline CDR1 and CDR2 sequences are GEAIGNYY and EKD. This CDR3 is built from 15 residues. With regard to this clone: Given a far larger clone just one base away, this is likely a sequencing read error.

The sequencing sample was made of gamma-delta T cells. The sequence was obtained from a human donor. It is not recorded whose cells these are; they may come from a transplant donor. This chain links TRDV2 with TRDJ1; 9 nucleotides match TRDD3. The CDR3 protein is CACDDLGIRTDELIF. CDR3 bases: TGTGCCTGTGACGACCTGGGGATACGGACCGATGAACTCATCTTT.